These T cell receptor beta chains were read from a single sample in a study of shared clonotypes between healthy human individuals. The method was immunoSEQ multiplex PCR; TCRdb's version includes in-frame clones alone and lacks a portion of them. The data show 2,500,000 or so clones, 85% to 95% seen once. The sequencing sample was made of naive CD4+ T cells from PBMCs. The receptors were sampled from a man aged 18 to 29 in good health. Some clones in this sample may be carry-over from other donors' samples. CDR3s include the opening cysteine and the closing phenylalanine or tryptophan. The order of the fields is clone size, D gene, V gene, J gene, CDR3 DNA, CDR3 protein. A D gene is named only where the DNA matches it firmly. Some rows mark clone size as missing; the rest say once, few, many or name a class of expanded clone.

abundance: .; d_gene: TRBD1; v_gene: TRBV9; j_gene: TRBJ1-1; CDR3nt: TGTGCCAGCAGCTTCCGGGACAGGGGATACACTGAAGCTTTCTTT; CDR3aa: CASSFRDRGYTEAFF
abundance: .; d_gene: TRBD1; v_gene: TRBV2; j_gene: TRBJ1-5; CDR3nt: TGTGCCAGCAGCGGGACAGGGGGACTTCAGCCCCAGCATTTT; CDR3aa: CASSGTGGLQPQHF
abundance: .; d_gene: .; v_gene: TRBV30; j_gene: TRBJ1-1; CDR3nt: TGTGCCTGGAGCAGGGGAACCGACCGTGAAGCTTTCTTT; CDR3aa: CAWSRGTDREAFF
abundance: .; d_gene: TRBD1; v_gene: TRBV9; j_gene: TRBJ1-2; CDR3nt: TGTGCCAGCAGCCCCCAGGGGGGGGGCTATGGCTACACCTTC; CDR3aa: CASSPQGGGYGYTF
abundance: .; d_gene: .; v_gene: TRBV30; j_gene: TRBJ2-5; CDR3nt: TGTGCCTGGAGTCGGGACAAGTACCAAGAGACCCAGTACTTC; CDR3aa: CAWSRDKYQETQYF
abundance: .; d_gene: .; v_gene: TRBV5-1; j_gene: TRBJ2-6; CDR3nt: TGCGCCAGCAGCCTATTGACAGACTCTGGGGCCAACGTCCTGACTTTC; CDR3aa: CASSLLTDSGANVLTF
abundance: .; d_gene: .; v_gene: TRBV9; j_gene: TRBJ2-1; CDR3nt: TGTGCCAGCAGCACATACAGGGAAACGACCTACAATGAGCAGTTCTTC; CDR3aa: CASSTYRETTYNEQFF
abundance: .; d_gene: TRBD1; v_gene: TRBV6-5; j_gene: TRBJ1-2; CDR3nt: TGTGCCAGCAGTTTGGACAGGGCGATTGGCTACACCTTC; CDR3aa: CASSLDRAIGYTF
abundance: .; d_gene: .; v_gene: TRBV5-1; j_gene: TRBJ2-3; CDR3nt: TGCGCCAGCAGCTTTGACAGGAGAGATACGCAGTATTTT; CDR3aa: CASSFDRRDTQYF
abundance: .; d_gene: .; v_gene: TRBV11-1; j_gene: TRBJ2-2; CDR3nt: TGTGCCAGCAGCTTACAGGGTGGGAACACCGGGGAGCTGTTTTTT; CDR3aa: CASSLQGGNTGELFF
abundance: .; d_gene: TRBD2; v_gene: TRBV27; j_gene: TRBJ2-1; CDR3nt: TGTGCCAGCAGTTTATTGGGACTAGAGGACAATGAGCAGTTCTTC; CDR3aa: CASSLLGLEDNEQFF
abundance: .; d_gene: .; v_gene: TRBV5-1; j_gene: TRBJ1-1; CDR3nt: TGCGCCAGCAGCTTGAAAAACGGGAGGGACACTGAAGCTTTCTTT; CDR3aa: CASSLKNGRDTEAFF
abundance: .; d_gene: .; v_gene: TRBV9; j_gene: TRBJ2-7; CDR3nt: TGTGCCGGCCGTGGTGGGTTGCAGTACTTC; CDR3aa: CAGRGGLQYF
abundance: .; d_gene: TRBD2; v_gene: TRBV19; j_gene: TRBJ2-7; CDR3nt: TGTGCCAGTAGTCTAGCGGGTGAGTCCTACGAGCAGTACTTC; CDR3aa: CASSLAGESYEQYF
abundance: .; d_gene: TRBD2; v_gene: TRBV14; j_gene: TRBJ2-1; CDR3nt: TGTGCCAGCAGCCAGGGACTAGCATTAACCTCCTACAATGAGCAGTTCTTC; CDR3aa: CASSQGLALTSYNEQFF
abundance: .; d_gene: .; v_gene: TRBV5-1; j_gene: TRBJ1-3; CDR3nt: TGCGCCAGCAGCTTGGCCGGAGGGGCGTCGGAAAACACCATATATTTT; CDR3aa: CASSLAGGASENTIYF
abundance: .; d_gene: .; v_gene: TRBV19; j_gene: TRBJ2-6; CDR3nt: TGTGCCAGTAGTACCTCACCCGGGACAATATTTTACTCTGGGGCCAACGTCCTGACTTTC; CDR3aa: CASSTSPGTIFYSGANVLTF
abundance: .; d_gene: TRBD1; v_gene: TRBV30; j_gene: TRBJ2-5; CDR3nt: TGTGCCTGGAGTGCGGACAGGGGGCGAGAGACCCAGTACTTC; CDR3aa: CAWSADRGRETQYF
abundance: .; d_gene: TRBD2; v_gene: TRBV19; j_gene: TRBJ2-7; CDR3nt: TGTGCCAGTAGTATATGGAGCGGGAGTGGAGTCGACGAGCAGTACTTC; CDR3aa: CASSIWSGSGVDEQYF
abundance: .; d_gene: .; v_gene: TRBV11-3; j_gene: TRBJ2-5; CDR3nt: TGTGCCAGCAGCCAGCCCGCGGGGAAAGAGACCCAGTACTTC; CDR3aa: CASSQPAGKETQYF
abundance: .; d_gene: .; v_gene: TRBV6-1; j_gene: TRBJ2-7; CDR3nt: TGTGCCAGCAGTGAAGCCGGCAGCGAGCAGTACTTC; CDR3aa: CASSEAGSEQYF
abundance: .; d_gene: .; v_gene: TRBV9; j_gene: TRBJ1-2; CDR3nt: TGTGCCAGCAGCGTCTCGGGGCAGGATGGCTACACCTTC; CDR3aa: CASSVSGQDGYTF
abundance: .; d_gene: TRBD2; v_gene: TRBV6-6; j_gene: TRBJ2-1; CDR3nt: TGTGCCAGCAGACTAAGCGGGGAGTGGTACTATGAGCAGTTCTTC; CDR3aa: CASRLSGEWYYEQFF
abundance: .; d_gene: .; v_gene: TRBV10-3; j_gene: TRBJ2-7; CDR3nt: TGTGCCATCAGTCAACAGGGCGCACGGGAGCAGTACTTC; CDR3aa: CAISQQGAREQYF
abundance: .; d_gene: .; v_gene: TRBV27; j_gene: TRBJ1-2; CDR3nt: TGTGCCAGCAGTTTCCACGGCAACTATGGCTACACCTTC; CDR3aa: CASSFHGNYGYTF
abundance: .; d_gene: .; v_gene: TRBV21-1; j_gene: TRBJ2-5; CDR3nt: TGTGCCAGCAGCTCTGATCGCTACACTTTCTCTGAGACCCAGTACTTC; CDR3aa: CASSSDRYTFSETQYF
abundance: few; d_gene: .; v_gene: TRBV6-1; j_gene: TRBJ1-1; CDR3nt: TGTGCCAGCAGTGAAGCGGGGTTGGGGACTGAAGCTTTCTTT; CDR3aa: CASSEAGLGTEAFF
abundance: .; d_gene: .; v_gene: TRBV29-1; j_gene: TRBJ2-1; CDR3nt: TGCAGCGTCGCTGTGACCATCTCCTACAATGAGCAGTTCTTC; CDR3aa: CSVAVTISYNEQFF
abundance: .; d_gene: TRBD2; v_gene: TRBV5-1; j_gene: TRBJ2-7; CDR3nt: TGCGCCAGCAGCTTGGCGACTAGCGGGAGGTTTCGCGACGAGCAGTACTTC; CDR3aa: CASSLATSGRFRDEQYF
abundance: .; d_gene: .; v_gene: TRBV9; j_gene: TRBJ1-2; CDR3nt: TGTGCCAGCAGCGTAGGGGTCGGGCAGGGGTCTAATGGCTACACCTTC; CDR3aa: CASSVGVGQGSNGYTF
abundance: .; d_gene: .; v_gene: TRBV6-6; j_gene: TRBJ2-7; CDR3nt: TGTGCCAGCAGTTTAGGGCGGGCCAGCTCCTACGAGCAGTACTTC; CDR3aa: CASSLGRASSYEQYF
abundance: .; d_gene: .; v_gene: TRBV2; j_gene: TRBJ1-5; CDR3nt: TGTGCCAGCAGTGAACAGGGCGGGCAGCCCCAGCATTTT; CDR3aa: CASSEQGGQPQHF
abundance: .; d_gene: .; v_gene: TRBV7-9; j_gene: TRBJ2-7; CDR3nt: TGTGCCAGCAGCTTAGGTGCTGGGTATACCTACGAGCAGTACTTC; CDR3aa: CASSLGAGYTYEQYF
abundance: once; d_gene: .; v_gene: TRBV5-1; j_gene: TRBJ2-7; CDR3nt: TGCGCCAGCAGCCTCTTTTCGGGGGAGCAGTACTTC; CDR3aa: CASSLFSGEQYF
abundance: .; d_gene: .; v_gene: TRBV12-5; j_gene: TRBJ2-3; CDR3nt: TGTGCTAGTGCAAAGGGGGGAGATACGCAGTATTTT; CDR3aa: CASAKGGDTQYF
abundance: .; d_gene: TRBD2; v_gene: TRBV5-1; j_gene: TRBJ2-1; CDR3nt: TGCGCCAGCAGCTGGGGACTAGCGGGAGGGCCTTCCTACAATGAGCAGTTCTTC; CDR3aa: CASSWGLAGGPSYNEQFF
abundance: few; d_gene: TRBD1; v_gene: TRBV30; j_gene: TRBJ1-1; CDR3nt: TGTGCCTGGGGACAGGGGGAGGCAGCTTTCTTT; CDR3aa: CAWGQGEAAFF
abundance: .; d_gene: .; v_gene: TRBV18; j_gene: TRBJ2-2; CDR3nt: TGTGCCAGCTCACCACTTGGTGGCCCATCTGTTGGGGAGCTGTTTTTT; CDR3aa: CASSPLGGPSVGELFF
abundance: once; d_gene: TRBD2; v_gene: TRBV11-2; j_gene: TRBJ2-7; CDR3nt: TGTGCCAGCAGCTTGGAGCGGGGGGGTCTCTACGAGCAGTACTTC; CDR3aa: CASSLERGGLYEQYF
abundance: .; d_gene: .; v_gene: TRBV5-1; j_gene: TRBJ2-5; CDR3nt: TGCGCCAGCCCGTTTCTTAGAGAGACCCAGTACTTC; CDR3aa: CASPFLRETQYF
abundance: .; d_gene: .; v_gene: TRBV29-1; j_gene: TRBJ1-2; CDR3nt: TGCAGCGGGGAGGCAGTGCCCTTCTTGACCTTC; CDR3aa: CSGEAVPFLTF
abundance: .; d_gene: .; v_gene: TRBV7-9; j_gene: TRBJ2-1; CDR3nt: TGTGCCAGCAGCTTAGGGATGAGCGGGGAGCAGTTCTTC; CDR3aa: CASSLGMSGEQFF
abundance: .; d_gene: .; v_gene: TRBV28; j_gene: TRBJ1-5; CDR3nt: TGTGCCAGCGGCTCGGGCAATCAGCCCCAGCATTTT; CDR3aa: CASGSGNQPQHF
abundance: .; d_gene: TRBD2; v_gene: TRBV10-3; j_gene: TRBJ2-3; CDR3nt: TGTGCCATCAGGAGGGCGGGAGCACGCACAGATACGCAGTATTTT; CDR3aa: CAIRRAGARTDTQYF
abundance: .; d_gene: .; v_gene: TRBV7-2; j_gene: TRBJ1-4; CDR3nt: TGTGCCAGCAGCTTATTCTTAGGGGGTGGCGAAAAACTGTTTTTT; CDR3aa: CASSLFLGGGEKLFF
abundance: .; d_gene: .; v_gene: TRBV7-6; j_gene: TRBJ2-1; CDR3nt: TGTGCCAGCAGCTCCCCGGCGGGACATGAGCAGTTCTTC; CDR3aa: CASSSPAGHEQFF
abundance: .; d_gene: .; v_gene: TRBV7-3; j_gene: TRBJ2-7; CDR3nt: TGTGCCAGCAGCCTCGGACAGAACTACGAGCAGTACTTC; CDR3aa: CASSLGQNYEQYF
abundance: .; d_gene: TRBD2; v_gene: TRBV6-5; j_gene: TRBJ2-5; CDR3nt: TGTGCCAGCAGTTATCGTCCTAGCGGGAGGGTGGAGACCCAGTACTTC; CDR3aa: CASSYRPSGRVETQYF
abundance: .; d_gene: .; v_gene: TRBV9; j_gene: TRBJ2-6; CDR3nt: TGTGCCAGCAGCGCCTACAGCTCTGGGGCCAACGTCCTGACTTTC; CDR3aa: CASSAYSSGANVLTF
abundance: .; d_gene: TRBD2; v_gene: TRBV5-1; j_gene: TRBJ2-2; CDR3nt: TGCGCCAGCAGCTTGGAGGCGGGAGGGCACACCGGGGAGCTGTTTTTT; CDR3aa: CASSLEAGGHTGELFF
abundance: .; d_gene: TRBD1; v_gene: TRBV19; j_gene: TRBJ2-7; CDR3nt: TGTGCCAGTAGTACCCTTCCGGGACAGGGGGGATCTGGCGAGCAGTACTTC; CDR3aa: CASSTLPGQGGSGEQYF
abundance: .; d_gene: .; v_gene: TRBV4-1; j_gene: TRBJ1-1; CDR3nt: TGCGCCAGCAGCCAAGTAATGAACACTGAAGCTTTCTTT; CDR3aa: CASSQVMNTEAFF
abundance: .; d_gene: .; v_gene: TRBV21-1; j_gene: TRBJ2-7; CDR3nt: TGTGCCAGCAGGCGGCAGCCCCCCTACGAGCAGTACTTC; CDR3aa: CASRRQPPYEQYF
abundance: .; d_gene: .; v_gene: TRBV29-1; j_gene: TRBJ1-5; CDR3nt: TGCAGCGTTGTAGAGAATAGCAATCAGCCCCAGCATTTT; CDR3aa: CSVVENSNQPQHF
abundance: .; d_gene: TRBD1; v_gene: TRBV5-1; j_gene: TRBJ1-2; CDR3nt: TGCGCCAGCAGCGCCGCCCCGGGACAGGGGGCAGGGAACTATGGCTACACCTTC; CDR3aa: CASSAAPGQGAGNYGYTF
abundance: .; d_gene: TRBD1; v_gene: TRBV4-2; j_gene: TRBJ2-1; CDR3nt: TGTGCCAGCAGCCAAGACGACAGGGCCTACAATGAGCAGTTCTTC; CDR3aa: CASSQDDRAYNEQFF
abundance: .; d_gene: .; v_gene: TRBV2; j_gene: TRBJ1-3; CDR3nt: TGTGCCAGCCTAGGAAACACCATATATTTT; CDR3aa: CASLGNTIYF
abundance: .; d_gene: .; v_gene: TRBV7-3; j_gene: TRBJ2-2; CDR3nt: TGTGCCAGCAGCTTAGGGTCACAGTGGTACGGGGAGCTGTTTTTT; CDR3aa: CASSLGSQWYGELFF
abundance: .; d_gene: TRBD1; v_gene: TRBV6-5; j_gene: TRBJ2-7; CDR3nt: TGTGCCAGCAGTTTTGGACAGGGTCGGAACGAGCAGTACTTC; CDR3aa: CASSFGQGRNEQYF